This T cell receptor beta chain was found in a study of blood T cell repertoires in COVID-19. Turning to the study itself: Specimens from acute and convalescent COVID-19 originated in the United States, Italy and Spain. From T cells, B-cell-depleted T cells, or PBMCs came the material, which was cDNA or gDNA.

With 5 bases clipped from V and 3 bases from J, the junction kept 10 bases outside the gene matches. Germline V lookup: CDR1 SGHVS, CDR2 FNYEAQ. This CDR3 spans 15 amino acids. Source study methods: Reference gene primer amplification gave nucleated cell count estimates. Profiled with immunoSEQ multiplex PCR; TCRdb holds only in-frame clones, not every one. V, J and clone size are those of that table, while D and trimming were read from the DNA. In the table there are under 30,000 clones, approximately 94% of which are singletons. This chain joins TRBV7-6 and TRBJ2-7, with 7 bases lining up with TRBD2. Sequencing was performed on peripheral blood. The clonotype comes from a human donor with active COVID-19. The donor label of this sample is uncertain. The CDR3 nucleotides read TGTGCCAGCAGCCCGGGGGGTAGAATGGGCTACGAGCAGTACTTC. It is translated as CASSPGGRMGYEQYF.